This T cell receptor beta chain appears in the sequencing data of a study of blood T cell repertoires in COVID-19. Some clones are missing from TCRdb's copy, which holds only in-frame ones; the method was immunoSEQ multiplex PCR. The sample yields 190,000 or so clones, roughly 86% seen once. As to this clone: Other nucleotide sequences from this sample produce the same CDR3.

V shed 1 base and J shed 0 bases, with 7 bases lying between them. Per germline, CDR1 SGHTA and CDR2 FQGNSA. The CDR3 runs to 15 residues. The sequencing sample was made of peripheral blood. J is TRBJ1-5 and V is TRBV7-2; D uncertain. The receptor's source is a man aged 40-50 years with active or convalescent COVID-19. The chain's CDR3 is CASSLGGYSNQPQHF. CDR3 DNA: TGTGCCAGCAGCTTAGGAGGGTATAGCAATCAGCCCCAGCATTTT.